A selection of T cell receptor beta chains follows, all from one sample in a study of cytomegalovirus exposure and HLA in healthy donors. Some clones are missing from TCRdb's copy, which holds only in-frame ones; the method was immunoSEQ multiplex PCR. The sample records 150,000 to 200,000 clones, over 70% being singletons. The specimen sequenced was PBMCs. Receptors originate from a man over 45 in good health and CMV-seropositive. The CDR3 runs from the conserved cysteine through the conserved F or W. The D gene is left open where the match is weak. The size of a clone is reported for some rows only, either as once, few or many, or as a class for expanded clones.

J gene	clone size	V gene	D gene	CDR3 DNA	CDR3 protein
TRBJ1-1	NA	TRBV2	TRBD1	TGTGCCAGCAGTGCAGGACAGGGGAAAGCTTTCTTT	CASSAGQGKAFF
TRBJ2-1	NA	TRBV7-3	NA	TGTGCCAGCAGCGGAGACAGCAGCTCCTACAATGAGCAGTTCTTC	CASSGDSSSYNEQFF
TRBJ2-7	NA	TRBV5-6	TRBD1	TGTGCCAGCAGCTCCGACAGGGGGCGGATAATACACGAGCAGTACTTC	CASSSDRGRIIHEQYF
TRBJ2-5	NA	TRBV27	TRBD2	TGTGCCAGCAGTTCCCGACAGAGCGGGGCCCAGTACTTC	CASSSRQSGAQYF
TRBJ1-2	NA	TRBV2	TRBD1	TGTGCCAGCAGGGCGGGACAGGGGGCTGGCTACACCTTC	CASRAGQGAGYTF
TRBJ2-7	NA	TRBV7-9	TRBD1	TGTGCCAGCAGTAGCAGGGGGATTTCCTACGAGCAGTACTTC	CASSSRGISYEQYF
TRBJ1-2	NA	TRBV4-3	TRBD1	TGCGCCAGCAGCCTCGGGACAGGGGGGAGGTATGGCTACACCTTC	CASSLGTGGRYGYTF
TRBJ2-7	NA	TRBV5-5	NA	TGTGCCAGCAGCTTGTCTCGGGGAACTTACGAGCAGTACTTC	CASSLSRGTYEQYF
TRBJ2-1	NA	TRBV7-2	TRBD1	TGTGCCAGCAGCCCAGGACAGGGGTACAATGAGCAGTTCTTC	CASSPGQGYNEQFF
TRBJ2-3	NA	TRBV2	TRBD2	TGTGCCAGCAGAGGACTAGCCAGCACAGATACGCAGTATTTT	CASRGLASTDTQYF
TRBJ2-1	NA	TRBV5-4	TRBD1	TGTGCCAGCACCCTGACCGGGACAGCCTCTTATGAGCAGTTCTTC	CASTLTGTASYEQFF
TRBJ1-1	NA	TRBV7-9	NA	TGTGCCAGCAGCCCGGTCAACACTGAAGCTTTCTTT	CASSPVNTEAFF
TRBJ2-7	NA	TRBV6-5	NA	TGTGCCAGCAGTGACAGGAGGTCGACCTACGAGCAGTACTTC	CASSDRRSTYEQYF
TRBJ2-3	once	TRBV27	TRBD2	TGTGCCAGCAGTTTATTGGCGGGGGTGGGAGATACGCAGTATTTT	CASSLLAGVGDTQYF
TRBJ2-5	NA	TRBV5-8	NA	TGTGCCAGCAGCTTGTGGGGGGGCGAGGAGACCCAGTACTTC	CASSLWGGEETQYF
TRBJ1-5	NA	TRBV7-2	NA	TGTGCCAGCAGCCCATGGAGGGGTCCCAATCAGCCCCAGCATTTT	CASSPWRGPNQPQHF
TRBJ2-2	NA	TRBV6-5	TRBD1	TGTGCCAGCAGGACGACAGGGGGCTCGGGGGAGCTGTTTTTT	CASRTTGGSGELFF
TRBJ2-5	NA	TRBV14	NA	TGTGCCAGCAGCCGTTGGGGAACACTAGTTCAAGAGACCCAGTACTTC	CASSRWGTLVQETQYF
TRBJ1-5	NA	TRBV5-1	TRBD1	TGCGCCAGCAGCCTCGGGACAGGGGCCAGCAATCAGCCCCAGCATTTT	CASSLGTGASNQPQHF
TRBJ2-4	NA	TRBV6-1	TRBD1	TGTGCCAGCAGTGAAGATGGCCTGACAGGGGTCTTAAACATTCAGTACTTC	CASSEDGLTGVLNIQYF
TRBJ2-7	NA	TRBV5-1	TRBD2	TGCGCCAGCAGTCCCGGGACTAGCAGATACGAGCAGTACTTC	CASSPGTSRYEQYF
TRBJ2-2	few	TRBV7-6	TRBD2	TGTGCCAGCAGCTCTTCCGCTAGCGGGAGCGTTAGGACCGGGGAGCTGTTTTTT	CASSSSASGSVRTGELFF
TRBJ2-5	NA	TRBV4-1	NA	TGCGCCAGCAGCAACCCTGCGTGGGGGCTTCGAGAGACCCAGTACTTC	CASSNPAWGLRETQYF
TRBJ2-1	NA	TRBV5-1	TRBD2	TGCGCCAGCAAGTATCAAGCGGGGGGCCCCAATGAGCAGTTCTTC	CASKYQAGGPNEQFF
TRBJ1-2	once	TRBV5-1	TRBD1	TGCGCCAGCACCCCGGGACAGCTAAACTATGGCTACACCTTC	CASTPGQLNYGYTF
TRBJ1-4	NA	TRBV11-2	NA	TGTGCCAGCAGCCCTACAGGGTCAACTAATGAAAAACTGTTTTTT	CASSPTGSTNEKLFF
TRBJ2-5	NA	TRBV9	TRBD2	TGTGCCAGCAGCGCCCCCCCGCCACTAGCGGGGGGGGAAGAGACCCAGTACTTC	CASSAPPPLAGGEETQYF
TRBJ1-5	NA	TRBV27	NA	TGTGCCAGCAGCCCTCCTGGGGGGTATCAGCCCCAGCATTTT	CASSPPGGYQPQHF
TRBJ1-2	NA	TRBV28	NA	TGTGCCAGCAGTTTGGCAGGGGATCGGGGCTACACCTTC	CASSLAGDRGYTF
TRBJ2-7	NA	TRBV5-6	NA	TGTGCCAGCAGAAAATTCGGCTCCTACGAGCAGTACTTC	CASRKFGSYEQYF
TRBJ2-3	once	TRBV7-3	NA	TGTGCCAGCAGATTAAAAGGGGGAGATACGCAGTATTTT	CASRLKGGDTQYF
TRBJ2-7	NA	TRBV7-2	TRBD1	TGTGCCAGCAGCTTCCGACAGGGCTCCTACGAGCAGTACTTC	CASSFRQGSYEQYF
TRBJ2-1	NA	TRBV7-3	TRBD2	TGTGCCAGCAGCTTAGACAGCGGGAGGGCTAGTGAGCAGTTCTTC	CASSLDSGRASEQFF
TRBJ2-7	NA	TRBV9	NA	TGTGCCAGCAGCGTAGGAATGTCAGTGGGAGAAAACGAGCAGTACTTC	CASSVGMSVGENEQYF
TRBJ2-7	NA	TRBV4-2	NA	TGTGCCAGCAGCCAACCCCTCGGACAGCACGAGCAGTACTTC	CASSQPLGQHEQYF
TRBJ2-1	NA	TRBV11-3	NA	TGTGCCAGCAGCTTAGGGCAGTCCAACAATGAGCAGTTCTTC	CASSLGQSNNEQFF
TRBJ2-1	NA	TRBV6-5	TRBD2	TGTGCCAGCAAAGGTAGCGGGGCCAGGGGTGAGCAGTTCTTC	CASKGSGARGEQFF
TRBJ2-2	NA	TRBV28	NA	TGTGCCAGCAGTCCGCAGGGCCCCGGGGAGCTGTTTTTT	CASSPQGPGELFF
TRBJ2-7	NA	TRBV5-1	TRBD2	TGCGCCAGCAGCTTGGGGGGACTAGCGGGGGACGAGCAGTACTTC	CASSLGGLAGDEQYF
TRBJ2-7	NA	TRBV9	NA	TGTGCCAGCAGCGGCGAGGGGGGGGCCTACGAGCAGTACTTC	CASSGEGGAYEQYF
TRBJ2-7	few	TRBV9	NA	TGTGCCAGCAGCGTAGACAGGGACGCCTACTCCTACGAGCAGTACTTC	CASSVDRDAYSYEQYF
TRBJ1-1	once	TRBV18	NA	TGTGCCAGCTCACCAGATCGGCAGGGGTTGAATGAAGCTTTCTTT	CASSPDRQGLNEAFF
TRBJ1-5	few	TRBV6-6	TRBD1	TGTGCCAGCAGTTCCGACAGGGGGAATCAGCCCCAGCATTTT	CASSSDRGNQPQHF
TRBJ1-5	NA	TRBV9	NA	TGTGCCAGCAGCCCGGGGGGAGGCGATCAGCCCCAGCATTTT	CASSPGGGDQPQHF
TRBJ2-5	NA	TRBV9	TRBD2	TGTGCCAGCAGCGTAGGTAGTGTGGGTAGCGGGAGTTCAGAGACCCAGTACTTC	CASSVGSVGSGSSETQYF
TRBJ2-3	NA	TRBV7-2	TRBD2	TGTGCCAGCAGCTCGACTAGCGGGATTTCAGATACGCAGTATTTT	CASSSTSGISDTQYF
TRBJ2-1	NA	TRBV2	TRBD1	TGTGCCAGCAGTGCCCAGGGGGACGACAATGAGCAGTTCTTC	CASSAQGDDNEQFF
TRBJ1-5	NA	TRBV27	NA	TGTGCCAGCAGTTCATTCGGGGGTAAGAGCAATCAGCCCCAGCATTTT	CASSSFGGKSNQPQHF
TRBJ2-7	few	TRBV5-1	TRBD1	TGCGCCAGCAGCCCCGGGACAGGGAACTACGAGCAGTACTTC	CASSPGTGNYEQYF
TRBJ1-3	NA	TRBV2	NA	TGTGCCAGCAATCCCACTTGGAGCTCTGGAAACACCATATATTTT	CASNPTWSSGNTIYF